The T cell receptor (beta chain) described here comes from a study of OX40 agonist ivuxolimab in advanced cancers. Concerning this clone itself: What it binds is unknown.

Notes on the study in general: At 0.1 to 3.0 mg/kg and by week 6, CD4+ and CD8+ T cells in the blood had expanded clonally. Partial responders treated at 0.1-3.0 mg/kg exhibited clonal expansion among the lowest measured.

Some clones are missing from TCRdb's copy, which holds only in-frame ones; the method was immunoSEQ multiplex PCR. The table lists tens of thousands of clones, roughly 80% of them singletons. This TCR was recovered from an adult with an advanced solid tumor such as melanoma, head and neck, liver or kidney cancer. Sequenced here: CD4+ or CD8+ T cells sorted from blood, sampled in a trial of the OX40 agonist ivuxolimab.

The CDR3 coding sequence is TGTGCCAGCAGTTTATGGGGGGCGTATGGTGAAGCTTTCTTT. It codes for CASSLWGAYGEAFF. The chain is built from TRBV27 and TRBJ1-1; TRBD1 is a possible D gene (6 bases). Germline CDR1 MNHEY, CDR2 SMNVEV (reference sequence). The V and J ends lost 1 base and 7 bases respectively, with 13 bases between them. The CDR3 loop spans 14 amino acids.